The sample holds one count of the clone carrying this TCR beta chain. Its target is not known. Trimming pared 3 bases from V and 4 bases from J, leaving 11 bases between. Germline lookup yields CDR1 SGHRS and CDR2 YFSETQ. The CDR3 covers 13 residues. This entry is derived from a study of T cell responses to AZD1222 COVID-19 vaccine. Study results and caveats: At 160-218 and 743-854, vaccine-associated CD4 TCRs were dominant, and they spanned spike.

Sequencing was performed with immunoSEQ multiplex PCR; in TCRdb, only in-frame clones are kept and a portion is missing. There are around 90,000 clones in the sample; approximately 86% occur only once, and roughly 6% lies in the top ten. The sequence derives from an adult in good health. The chain couples TRBV5-1 to TRBJ2-7; D unresolved. The sequenced sample was peripheral blood, obtained on day 0 of AZD1222 vaccination. DNA of the CDR3: TGCGCCAGCAGCTCCCAACTTGGGTACGAGCAGTACTTC. This codes for CASSSQLGYEQYF. The variable domain in full, completed from reference TRBV5-1 and TRBJ2-7, reads KAGVTQTPRYLIKTRGQQVTLSCSPISGHRSVSWYQQTPGQGLQFLFEYFSETQRNKGNFPGRFSGRQFSNSRSEMNVSTLELGDSALYLCASSSQLGYEQYFGPGTRLTVT.